A selection of T cell receptor beta chains follows, all from one sample in a study of technical replicates of blood from a handful of donors. Assay used: immunoSEQ multiplex PCR; TCRdb lists only in-frame clones, some missing. The sample includes tens of thousands of clones, 98% seen only once; the top ten take over 0.15%. The sample was T cells isolated from PBMCs. These TCRs come from a human donor in good health. The CDR3 runs from the conserved cysteine through the conserved F or W. D genes are given only for firm matches. Clone size, where shown, is once, few, many, or a class for clones that have expanded.

j_call: TRBJ2-7
clone_size: -
d_call: -
cdr3_length: 15
v_call: TRBV6-5
cdr3_aa: CASSYMAQHGYEQYF
cdr3_nt: TGTGCCAGCAGTTACATGGCGCAGCACGGGTACGAGCAGTACTTC

j_call: TRBJ1-1
clone_size: -
d_call: -
cdr3_length: 17
v_call: TRBV19
cdr3_aa: CASSRSVHLGGNTEAFF
cdr3_nt: TGTGCCAGTAGTAGGTCGGTACACCTGGGGGGGAACACTGAAGCTTTCTTT

j_call: TRBJ2-5
clone_size: -
d_call: TRBD2
cdr3_length: 16
v_call: TRBV28
cdr3_aa: CASSQVAGGVKRPQYF
cdr3_nt: TGTGCCAGCAGTCAGGTAGCGGGAGGAGTCAAGAGACCCCAGTACTTC

j_call: TRBJ2-5
clone_size: -
d_call: TRBD1
cdr3_length: 18
v_call: TRBV4-2
cdr3_aa: CASSQGLVATGGEETQYF
cdr3_nt: TGTGCCAGCAGCCAAGGTCTCGTTGCGACAGGGGGGGAAGAGACCCAGTACTTC

j_call: TRBJ1-2
clone_size: -
d_call: TRBD1
cdr3_length: 15
v_call: TRBV7-9
cdr3_aa: CASSSGQEAFYGYTF
cdr3_nt: TGTGCCAGCAGCTCGGGACAGGAAGCCTTCTATGGCTACACCTTC

j_call: TRBJ2-1
clone_size: -
d_call: TRBD2
cdr3_length: 13
v_call: TRBV7-9
cdr3_aa: CASSPTSVHEQFF
cdr3_nt: TGTGCCAGCAGCCCGACTAGCGTGCATGAGCAGTTCTTC

j_call: TRBJ1-1
clone_size: -
d_call: -
cdr3_length: 16
v_call: TRBV28
cdr3_aa: CASSFGQGRLNTEAFF
cdr3_nt: TGTGCCAGCAGTTTCGGGCAGGGGCGGCTGAACACTGAAGCTTTCTTT

j_call: TRBJ2-7
clone_size: -
d_call: TRBD2
cdr3_length: 20
v_call: TRBV14
cdr3_aa: CASSPLAGGQQPGGSYEQYF
cdr3_nt: TGTGCCAGCAGCCCACTAGCGGGGGGCCAACAACCAGGGGGCTCCTACGAGCAGTACTTC

j_call: TRBJ1-5
clone_size: -
d_call: -
cdr3_length: 14
v_call: TRBV7-8
cdr3_aa: CASSSDGRHQPQHF
cdr3_nt: TGTGCCAGCAGCTCGGATGGGAGGCATCAGCCCCAGCATTTT

j_call: TRBJ2-7
clone_size: -
d_call: TRBD1
cdr3_length: 12
v_call: TRBV5-4
cdr3_aa: CASSPTGGEQYF
cdr3_nt: TGTGCCAGCAGCCCGACAGGGGGAGAGCAGTACTTC

j_call: TRBJ2-5
clone_size: -
d_call: -
cdr3_length: 15
v_call: TRBV5-4
cdr3_aa: CASTKTANTQETQYF
cdr3_nt: TGTGCCAGCACCAAGACAGCTAATACACAAGAGACCCAGTACTTC

j_call: TRBJ2-3
clone_size: -
d_call: TRBD2
cdr3_length: 17
v_call: TRBV5-1
cdr3_aa: CASSSPTSGGNPDTQYF
cdr3_nt: TGCGCCAGCAGCTCCCCTACTAGCGGGGGGAACCCAGATACGCAGTATTTT

j_call: TRBJ2-7
clone_size: -
d_call: -
cdr3_length: 13
v_call: TRBV30
cdr3_aa: CAWKTGSSYEQYF
cdr3_nt: TGTGCCTGGAAGACGGGAAGCTCCTACGAGCAGTACTTC

j_call: TRBJ2-7
clone_size: -
d_call: -
cdr3_length: 15
v_call: TRBV13
cdr3_aa: CASSLGQVRSYEQYF
cdr3_nt: TGTGCCAGCAGCTTAGGCCAGGTGCGCTCCTACGAGCAGTACTTC

j_call: TRBJ1-3
clone_size: once
d_call: -
cdr3_length: 16
v_call: TRBV7-9
cdr3_aa: CASSLTGGGIRNTIYF
cdr3_nt: TGTGCCAGCAGCTTAACGGGGGGAGGTATCAGAAACACCATATATTTT

j_call: TRBJ2-5
clone_size: -
d_call: TRBD2
cdr3_length: 15
v_call: TRBV5-1
cdr3_aa: CASRETGGRQETQYF
cdr3_nt: TGCGCCAGCAGGGAAACGGGGGGACGCCAAGAGACCCAGTACTTC

j_call: TRBJ2-2
clone_size: -
d_call: -
cdr3_length: 16
v_call: TRBV27
cdr3_aa: CASSSWGGQNTGELFF
cdr3_nt: TGTGCCAGCAGTTCCTGGGGGGGCCAAAACACCGGGGAGCTGTTTTTT

j_call: TRBJ2-1
clone_size: once
d_call: TRBD2
cdr3_length: 13
v_call: TRBV29-1
cdr3_aa: CSVGLASYNEQFF
cdr3_nt: TGCAGCGTGGGACTAGCCTCCTACAATGAGCAGTTCTTC

j_call: TRBJ2-7
clone_size: -
d_call: TRBD2
cdr3_length: 16
v_call: TRBV6-1
cdr3_aa: CASSAGTSGNPHEQYF
cdr3_nt: TGTGCCAGCAGTGCCGGGACTAGCGGGAACCCCCACGAGCAGTACTTC

j_call: TRBJ2-5
clone_size: -
d_call: TRBD1
cdr3_length: 16
v_call: TRBV28
cdr3_aa: CASSLLGQGARETQYF
cdr3_nt: TGTGCCAGCAGTTTATTGGGGCAGGGGGCGCGGGAGACCCAGTACTTC

j_call: TRBJ1-2
clone_size: -
d_call: -
cdr3_length: 17
v_call: TRBV6-1
cdr3_aa: CASSEGGFLTGDYGYTF
cdr3_nt: TGTGCCAGCAGTGAAGGGGGCTTTTTGACAGGAGACTATGGCTACACCTTC

j_call: TRBJ2-7
clone_size: -
d_call: TRBD2
cdr3_length: 16
v_call: TRBV10-2
cdr3_aa: CASRGTSGRALHEQYF
cdr3_nt: TGCGCCAGCAGGGGGACTAGCGGGAGGGCACTACACGAGCAGTACTTC

j_call: TRBJ2-7
clone_size: -
d_call: -
cdr3_length: 11
v_call: TRBV7-2
cdr3_aa: CASSPGYEQYF
cdr3_nt: TGTGCCAGCAGCCCGGGCTACGAGCAGTACTTC

j_call: TRBJ2-7
clone_size: -
d_call: -
cdr3_length: 13
v_call: TRBV6-5
cdr3_aa: CASSTGTQSEQYF
cdr3_nt: TGTGCCAGCAGTACAGGGACCCAGAGCGAGCAGTACTTC

j_call: TRBJ2-1
clone_size: -
d_call: -
cdr3_length: 11
v_call: TRBV29-1
cdr3_aa: CSAVSGNEQFF
cdr3_nt: TGCAGCGCCGTATCGGGGAATGAGCAGTTCTTC

j_call: TRBJ1-2
clone_size: -
d_call: -
cdr3_length: 14
v_call: TRBV2
cdr3_aa: CASSEAVAGYGYTF
cdr3_nt: TGTGCCAGCAGTGAAGCGGTTGCGGGCTATGGCTACACCTTC

j_call: TRBJ2-2
clone_size: -
d_call: TRBD1
cdr3_length: 14
v_call: TRBV10-3
cdr3_aa: CAMRDRGDTGELFF
cdr3_nt: TGTGCCATGAGGGACAGGGGAGACACCGGGGAGCTGTTTTTT

j_call: TRBJ1-5
clone_size: -
d_call: TRBD1
cdr3_length: 13
v_call: TRBV29-1
cdr3_aa: CSVSGQGAQPQHF
cdr3_nt: TGCAGCGTAAGTGGACAGGGGGCTCAGCCCCAGCATTTT

j_call: TRBJ1-2
clone_size: -
d_call: -
cdr3_length: 15
v_call: TRBV5-4
cdr3_aa: CASSLGRRGLYGYTF
cdr3_nt: TGTGCCAGCAGCTTGGGGCGGAGGGGTCTCTATGGCTACACCTTC

j_call: TRBJ1-2
clone_size: -
d_call: -
cdr3_length: 14
v_call: TRBV5-4
cdr3_aa: CASSLGGGPYGYTF
cdr3_nt: TGTGCCAGCAGCTTGGGAGGGGGTCCTTACGGCTACACCTTC

j_call: TRBJ1-4
clone_size: -
d_call: -
cdr3_length: 15
v_call: TRBV7-6
cdr3_aa: CASSANGQPNEKLFF
cdr3_nt: TGTGCCAGCAGCGCAAACGGACAGCCTAATGAAAAACTGTTTTTT

j_call: TRBJ1-1
clone_size: -
d_call: -
cdr3_length: 13
v_call: TRBV30
cdr3_aa: CAWRDSLNTEAFF
cdr3_nt: TGTGCCTGGAGAGACAGCCTGAACACTGAAGCTTTCTTT

j_call: TRBJ1-4
clone_size: -
d_call: TRBD1
cdr3_length: 17
v_call: TRBV10-3
cdr3_aa: CAISEGTGVLANEKLFF
cdr3_nt: TGTGCCATCAGTGAGGGGACAGGGGTGCTAGCTAATGAAAAACTGTTTTTT

j_call: TRBJ1-2
clone_size: -
d_call: -
cdr3_length: 13
v_call: TRBV28
cdr3_aa: CASSFIGEEGYTF
cdr3_nt: TGTGCCAGCAGCTTCATTGGGGAGGAAGGCTACACCTTC

j_call: TRBJ1-2
clone_size: -
d_call: TRBD1
cdr3_length: 16
v_call: TRBV4-2
cdr3_aa: CASSPQAGTGGDGYTF
cdr3_nt: TGTGCCAGCAGCCCTCAAGCCGGGACAGGGGGCGATGGCTACACCTTC

j_call: TRBJ2-2
clone_size: -
d_call: -
cdr3_length: 15
v_call: TRBV11-1
cdr3_aa: CASSLVPQGAGELFF
cdr3_nt: TGTGCCAGCAGCTTAGTGCCGCAGGGTGCCGGGGAGCTGTTTTTT

j_call: TRBJ2-7
clone_size: -
d_call: TRBD2
cdr3_length: 16
v_call: TRBV6-5
cdr3_aa: CASSLLPSGGANEQYF
cdr3_nt: TGTGCCAGCAGTTTACTCCCTAGCGGGGGGGCAAACGAGCAGTACTTC

j_call: TRBJ2-6
clone_size: -
d_call: -
cdr3_length: 15
v_call: TRBV11-3
cdr3_aa: CASSPRGAGANVLTF
cdr3_nt: TGTGCCAGCAGTCCCCGGGGTGCCGGGGCCAACGTCCTGACTTTC

j_call: TRBJ2-5
clone_size: -
d_call: -
cdr3_length: 16
v_call: TRBV7-9
cdr3_aa: CASNPSSGDRHSSLYF
cdr3_nt: TGTGCCAGCAATCCCTCATCGGGGGACAGACACTCTTCGCTGTACTTC

j_call: TRBJ2-1
clone_size: -
d_call: TRBD1
cdr3_length: 14
v_call: TRBV19
cdr3_aa: CASAPGQGYNEQFF
cdr3_nt: TGTGCCAGTGCCCCGGGACAGGGGTACAATGAGCAGTTCTTC

j_call: TRBJ1-1
clone_size: -
d_call: -
cdr3_length: 15
v_call: TRBV19
cdr3_aa: CASTLTPKRNTEAFF
cdr3_nt: TGTGCCAGTACCCTCACACCGAAGCGGAACACTGAAGCTTTCTTT

j_call: TRBJ2-3
clone_size: -
d_call: -
cdr3_length: 17
v_call: TRBV4-1
cdr3_aa: CASSQEAGGYATDTQYF
cdr3_nt: TGCGCCAGCAGCCAAGAAGCAGGGGGGTATGCGACAGATACGCAGTATTTT

j_call: TRBJ1-4
clone_size: -
d_call: TRBD1
cdr3_length: 14
v_call: TRBV2
cdr3_aa: CASSDRGRTEKLFF
cdr3_nt: TGTGCCAGCAGTGACAGGGGGCGTACTGAAAAACTGTTTTTT

j_call: TRBJ2-7
clone_size: -
d_call: -
cdr3_length: 14
v_call: TRBV19
cdr3_aa: CASSRRDWAYEQYF
cdr3_nt: TGTGCCAGTAGTCGAAGGGACTGGGCCTACGAGCAGTACTTC

j_call: TRBJ2-7
clone_size: -
d_call: TRBD1
cdr3_length: 14
v_call: TRBV5-1
cdr3_aa: CASSLRQGPDEQWF
cdr3_nt: TGCGCCAGCAGCTTGAGACAGGGGCCCGACGAGCAGTGGTTC

j_call: TRBJ2-5
clone_size: -
d_call: -
cdr3_length: 13
v_call: TRBV4-1
cdr3_aa: CASSPRVQETQYF
cdr3_nt: TGCGCCAGCAGCCCCAGGGTGCAAGAGACCCAGTACTTC

j_call: TRBJ1-1
clone_size: -
d_call: -
cdr3_length: 17
v_call: TRBV11-3
cdr3_aa: CASSSTGFGGWGTEAFF
cdr3_nt: TGTGCCAGCAGCTCAACAGGGTTTGGTGGGTGGGGCACTGAAGCTTTCTTT

j_call: TRBJ2-7
clone_size: -
d_call: TRBD2
cdr3_length: 19
v_call: TRBV7-8
cdr3_aa: CASSVLAGGPSWSGYEQYF
cdr3_nt: TGTGCCAGCAGCGTCCTAGCGGGAGGGCCTTCCTGGTCGGGCTACGAGCAGTACTTC

j_call: TRBJ2-7
clone_size: once
d_call: -
cdr3_length: 11
v_call: TRBV30
cdr3_aa: CAWRQGYEQYF
cdr3_nt: TGTGCCTGGAGACAGGGCTACGAGCAGTACTTC

j_call: TRBJ2-2
clone_size: -
d_call: TRBD2
cdr3_length: 14
v_call: TRBV6-1
cdr3_aa: CASSSGLHTGELFF
cdr3_nt: TGTGCCAGCAGTTCGGGACTACACACCGGGGAGCTGTTTTTT

j_call: TRBJ2-7
clone_size: -
d_call: TRBD1
cdr3_length: 11
v_call: TRBV5-4
cdr3_aa: CASSPGGEQYF
cdr3_nt: TGTGCCAGCAGCCCAGGGGGCGAGCAGTACTTC

j_call: TRBJ2-7
clone_size: -
d_call: -
cdr3_length: 12
v_call: TRBV4-1
cdr3_aa: CASSQDRGEQYF
cdr3_nt: TGCGCCAGCAGCCAAGATAGAGGAGAGCAGTACTTC

j_call: TRBJ2-7
clone_size: -
d_call: TRBD1
cdr3_length: 16
v_call: TRBV28
cdr3_aa: CASSIGGTGVAYEQYF
cdr3_nt: TGTGCCAGCAGTATTGGCGGGACAGGGGTCGCCTACGAGCAGTACTTC

j_call: TRBJ2-2
clone_size: -
d_call: TRBD1
cdr3_length: 16
v_call: TRBV7-9
cdr3_aa: CASFSDRGQHTGELFF
cdr3_nt: TGTGCCAGCTTTAGCGACAGGGGGCAACACACCGGGGAGCTGTTTTTT

j_call: TRBJ2-7
clone_size: -
d_call: TRBD1
cdr3_length: 15
v_call: TRBV28
cdr3_aa: CASSFRGRLHYEQYF
cdr3_nt: TGTGCCAGCAGTTTCAGGGGGAGACTACACTACGAGCAGTACTTC

j_call: TRBJ1-1
clone_size: -
d_call: TRBD1
cdr3_length: 13
v_call: TRBV5-1
cdr3_aa: CASSQGQGLEAFF
cdr3_nt: TGCGCCAGCAGCCAGGGACAGGGTCTTGAAGCTTTCTTT